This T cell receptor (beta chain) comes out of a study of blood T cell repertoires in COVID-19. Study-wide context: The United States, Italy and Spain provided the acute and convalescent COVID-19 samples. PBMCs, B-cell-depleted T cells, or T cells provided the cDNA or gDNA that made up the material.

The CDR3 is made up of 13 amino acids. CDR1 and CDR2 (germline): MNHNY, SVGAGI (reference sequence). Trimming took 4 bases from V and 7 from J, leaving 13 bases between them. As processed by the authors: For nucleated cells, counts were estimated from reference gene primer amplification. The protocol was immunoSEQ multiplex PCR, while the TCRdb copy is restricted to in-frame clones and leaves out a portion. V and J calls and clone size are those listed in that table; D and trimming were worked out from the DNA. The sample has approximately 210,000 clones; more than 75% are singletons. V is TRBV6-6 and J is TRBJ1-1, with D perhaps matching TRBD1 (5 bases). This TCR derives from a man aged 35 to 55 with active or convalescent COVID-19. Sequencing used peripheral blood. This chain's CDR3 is CASSSQGYYEAFF. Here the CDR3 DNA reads TGTGCCAGCAGTTCTCAGGGTTACTATGAAGCTTTCTTT.